These 22 T cell receptor beta chains originate from one sample sequenced in a study of T cells after yellow fever vaccination. TCRdb used MiXCR to reprocess the 5' RACE reads, holding one entry per CDR3 protein. This sample has around 200,000 distinct CDR3 sequences, with 11% found just once. Sequencing was performed on CD8+ T cells sorted from PBMCs, taken 15 days after the yellow fever booster vaccination. All receptors come from a man aged 18 to 30 who received the YFV17D yellow fever vaccine.

The chain has TRBV11-1 and TRBJ2-7; 9 bases align to TRBD1. J was trimmed by 5 bases and V by 6 bases; bases with no gene match: 8. CDR3 length: 14 residues. The germline CDR1 and CDR2 sequences are SGHAT and FQDESV (reference sequence). CDR3 nucleotide sequence: TGTGCCAGCAGTCCCGGGACAGGGTGGAACGAGCAGTACTTC. Amino acid sequence: CASSPGTGWNEQYF. The full variable domain, in which reference TRBV11-1 and TRBJ2-7 provide the parts outside the CDR3, is EAEVAQSPRYKITEKSQAVAFWCDPISGHATLYWYRQILGQGPELLVQFQDESVVDDSQLPKDRFSAERLKGVDSTLKIQPAELGDSAMYLCASSPGTGWNEQYFGPGTRLTVT.

This clonotype was detected many times. The J gene is TRBJ2-1, the V gene TRBV20-1, with 13 bases aligning to TRBD2. The CDR3 runs to 14 residues. The germline V gene has CDR1 DFQATT and CDR2 SNEGSKA (reference sequence). V dropped 6 bases and J dropped 7; count of bases not matched to a gene: 6. As DNA, the CDR3 is TGCAGTGCAGACACTAGCGGGGGGGCTAATGAGCAGTTCTTC. Encoded protein: CSADTSGGANEQFF.

This chain connects TRBV7-9 to TRBJ2-7; possible D gene TRBD1, 6 bases. Germline V gene lookup returns CDR1 SEHNR and CDR2 FQNEAQ (reference sequence). The CDR3 loop spans 13 amino acids. Trimming removed 9 bases from V and 4 bases from J, with 16 bases in between. The CDR3 sequence: CARLGDRRYEQYV. The CDR3 region has the DNA TGTGCCAGGCTTGGCGACAGGAGATACGAGCAGTACGTC.

This chain links TRBV30 with TRBJ2-6, with 7 bases aligning to TRBD2. The germline V gene encodes CDR1 GTSNPN and CDR2 SVGIG (reference sequence). This CDR3 comprises 16 residues. V was pared by 7 bases and J by 0 bases, with 9 bases of the junction left unmatched. CDR3 in amino acids: CASGSSGISGANVLTF. The CDR3 DNA is TGTGCCTCCGGGTCTAGCGGCATCTCTGGGGCCAACGTCCTGACTTTC.

This clonotype came up a few times. The genes are TRBV12-3 or TRBV12-4 and TRBJ2-3, with TRBD2 matching over 8 bases. CDR3 length equals 15 residues. Trimming cost V 7 bases and J 7 bases; bases outside gene matches: 13. CDR3 amino acids: CASTFGGGLKNTQYF. The CDR3 nucleotides read TGTGCCAGCACCTTCGGGGGGGGGCTCAAAAATACGCAGTATTTT.

The chain links TRBV10-3 to TRBJ2-7; a weak D match, TRBD1 (6 bases). The V gene's germline CDR1 is ENHRY and CDR2 SYGVKD. This CDR3 comprises 13 residues. V lost 5 bases and J lost 3, with 11 bases in between. The CDR3 DNA sequence: TGTGCCATCAGTCGACAGGAGTTCTACGAGCAGTACGTC. It specifies CAISRQEFYEQYV.

The chain recombines TRBV7-8 with TRBJ2-7; 9 positions match TRBD2. Per the germline V gene, CDR1 is SGHVS and CDR2 is FQNEAQ. The CDR3 consists of 16 residues. With 1 base clipped from V and 0 bases from J, the junction kept 4 bases outside the gene matches. CDR3 protein: CASSLVQRGASYEQYF. The CDR3 DNA sequence: TGTGCCAGCAGCTTAGTTCAGCGGGGGGCCTCCTACGAGCAGTACTTC.

This clonotype turned up a few times. The chain employs TRBV27 and TRBJ2-3; D not certain. The CDR3 consists of 13 residues. CDR1 MNHEY and CDR2 SMNVEV come from the germline V gene (reference sequence). V lost 3 bases, J lost 4 bases, and 8 bases lay in between. CDR3 in amino acids: CASSFYNADTQYF. The CDR3 nucleotides are TGTGCCAGCAGTTTTTATAATGCAGATACGCAGTATTTT.

The table lists this clonotype with a few counts. The chain couples TRBV4-1 to TRBJ2-7; TRBD1 matches 8 bases. Germline V gives CDR1 MGHRA, CDR2 YSYEKL. The J segment lost 2 bases and the V segment lost 0 bases, leaving 9 bases of the junction unmatched. CDR3 length: 17 residues. In DNA form, the CDR3 reads TGCGCCAGCAGCCAAGAGTCACCGACAGGGGTTACCTACGAGCAGTACTTC. Encoded protein: CASSQESPTGVTYEQYF.

In DNA, the CDR3 is TGTGCCAGCAGCTTAGGTCAGCAAAATCAGCCCCAGCATTTT. This translates into CASSLGQQNQPQHF. This chain joins TRBV7-6 and TRBJ1-5, with no clear D. V was shortened by 1 base and J by 4 bases, with 8 bases between the two germline ends. Germline V gene lookup returns CDR1 SGHVS and CDR2 FNYEAQ. The CDR3 spans 14 residues.

Written as DNA, the CDR3 is TGTGCCACCAGCAGGTTAGCGGGGGAACAAGAGACCCAGTACTTC. This codes for CATSRLAGEQETQYF. The V and J genes are TRBV15 and TRBJ2-5, with TRBD2 matching 9 bases. V lost 3 bases and J lost 2; bases outside the gene matches: 4. The germline CDR1 and CDR2 sequences are LNHNV and YYDKDF (reference sequence). The CDR3 length is 15 residues.

V usage is TRBV7-9 and J usage is TRBJ2-7; 7 positions match TRBD2. The CDR3 is 16 amino acids. J was trimmed by 1 base and V by 3 bases; bases with no gene match: 9. Germline V CDR1 and CDR2: SEHNR, FQNEAQ (reference sequence). The CDR3 sequence: CASSFYNTGGSYEQYF. As DNA, the CDR3 is TGTGCCAGCAGCTTCTACAACACGGGAGGTTCCTACGAGCAGTACTTC. Variable domain in full (rest from reference TRBV7-9 and TRBJ2-7): DTGVSQNPRHKITKRGQNVTFRCDPISEHNRLYWYRQTLGQGPEFLTYFQNEAQLEKSRLLSDRFSAERPKGSFSTLEIQRTEQGDSAMYLCASSFYNTGGSYEQYFGPGTRLTVT.

The table lists this clonotype with a few counts. The chain recombines TRBV7-2 with TRBJ2-5; no clear D. The V gene's germline CDR1 is SGHTA and CDR2 FQGNSA. Trimming shortened V by 4 bases and J by 1 base, and 10 bases separated the two germline ends. The CDR3 is 14 amino acids. The CDR3 bases are TGTGCCAGCAGCTACCGCCTTTTCCAAGAGACCCAGTACTTC. Its translation: CASSYRLFQETQYF.

In this sample, this clonotype turned up a few times. The chain links TRBV6-2 or TRBV6-3 to TRBJ1-2; the match to TRBD1 covers 8 bases. This CDR3 region has 15 residues. CDR1 is MNHEY and CDR2 is SVGEGT in the germline V gene. V lost 8 bases, J lost 2 bases, and 10 bases stayed unmatched. The CDR3 here is CASVPRGQANYGYTF. The CDR3 DNA reads TGTGCCAGCGTTCCCCGGGGACAGGCGAACTATGGCTACACCTTC.

This clonotype was observed a handful of times. The J gene is TRBJ2-1, the V gene TRBV9, with no clear D. The V gene's germline CDR1 is SGDLS and CDR2 YYNGEE. Trimming cost V 4 bases and J 2 bases, with 16 bases left between them. This CDR3 is built from 16 residues. The CDR3 loop reads CASSRTRAGAYNEQFF. The CDR3 nucleotides read TGTGCCAGCAGCCGAACCCGAGCTGGGGCCTACAATGAGCAGTTCTTC.

This clonotype was seen more than once but under ten times. This chain links TRBV24-1 with TRBJ2-1, with D possibly matching TRBD2 (5 bases). The CDR3 is made up of 11 amino acids. Germline V CDR1 and CDR2: KGHDR, SFDVKD. V was shortened by 5 bases and J by 9 bases, with 7 bases between the two germline ends. The CDR3 loop is CATSVRAEQFF. CDR3 DNA: TGTGCCACCAGTGTGCGGGCTGAGCAGTTCTTC.

The chain uses TRBV7-9 and TRBJ2-3; the D is unclear. There are 14 residues in the CDR3. The V gene lost 6 bases and the J gene lost 2 bases, with 12 bases spanning the gap. CDR1 and CDR2 from the germline V gene are SEHNR and FQNEAQ (reference sequence). The CDR3 spells CASRPLADTDTQYF. CDR3 in DNA: TGTGCCAGCAGACCGTTGGCGGACACAGATACGCAGTATTTT.

This clonotype has a handful of counts. The chain has TRBV5-5 and TRBJ2-5; TRBD2 aligns across 8 bases. After removal of 2 bases from V and 0 bases from J, the junction contained 3 bases not matched to a gene. The CDR3 is 15 residues long. Germline V lookup: CDR1 SGHKS, CDR2 YYEKEE (reference sequence). In nucleotides, the CDR3 is TGTGCCAGCAGCTTTGTAGCGGGGTACCAAGAGACCCAGTACTTC. Protein sequence: CASSFVAGYQETQYF.

This clonotype was recorded many times. V usage is TRBV7-8 and J usage is TRBJ2-5, with D possibly being TRBD1 or TRBD2 (6 bases each). Trimming shortened V by 5 bases and J by 4 bases, and 17 bases separated the two germline ends. This CDR3 comprises 15 residues. CDR1 is SGHVS, CDR2 FQNEAQ, per germline. CDR3 loop: CASSTERGGRETQYF. The CDR3 DNA sequence: TGTGCCAGCAGCACCGAAAGAGGGGGGAGAGAGACCCAGTACTTC. Based on the CDR3 plus reference TRBV7-8 and TRBJ2-5, the full variable domain is GAGVSQSPRYKVAKRGQDVALRCDPISGHVSLFWYQQALGQGPEFLTYFQNEAQLDKSGLPSDRFFAERPEGSVSTLKIQRTQQEDSAVYLCASSTERGGRETQYFGPGTRLLVL.

The chain employs TRBV12-5 and TRBJ2-2; no clear D gene. This CDR3 has 16 residues. Trimming shortened V by 0 bases and J by 2 bases, and 10 bases separated the two germline ends. CDR1 is LGHNT, CDR2 FRNRAP, per germline. Here the CDR3 DNA reads TGTGCTAGTGGTTTGGTAGGCGAGGTAAACACCGGGGAGCTGTTTTTT. It yields the protein CASGLVGEVNTGELFF.

This rearrangement joins TRBV12-3 or TRBV12-4 to TRBJ1-2; no clear D. Deletions cut 6 bases from V and 0 bases from J, with 14 bases between. The CDR3 is 15 residues long. CDR3 amino acids: CASSAFWGSNYGYTF. CDR3 DNA sequence: TGTGCCAGCAGCGCCTTCTGGGGTTCTAACTATGGCTACACCTTC.

This clonotype was counted a few times. The rearrangement uses TRBV4-1 and TRBJ1-2; TRBD1 is a possible D gene (6 bases). Germline assignment: CDR1 MGHRA and CDR2 YSYEKL. This CDR3 is built from 16 residues. Trimming took 4 bases from V and 3 from J, leaving 18 bases between them. DNA for the CDR3: TGCGCCAGCAGCCCCTCTCCGGGGGGCTACGACTATGGCTACACCTTC. Amino acid sequence: CASSPSPGGYDYGYTF.